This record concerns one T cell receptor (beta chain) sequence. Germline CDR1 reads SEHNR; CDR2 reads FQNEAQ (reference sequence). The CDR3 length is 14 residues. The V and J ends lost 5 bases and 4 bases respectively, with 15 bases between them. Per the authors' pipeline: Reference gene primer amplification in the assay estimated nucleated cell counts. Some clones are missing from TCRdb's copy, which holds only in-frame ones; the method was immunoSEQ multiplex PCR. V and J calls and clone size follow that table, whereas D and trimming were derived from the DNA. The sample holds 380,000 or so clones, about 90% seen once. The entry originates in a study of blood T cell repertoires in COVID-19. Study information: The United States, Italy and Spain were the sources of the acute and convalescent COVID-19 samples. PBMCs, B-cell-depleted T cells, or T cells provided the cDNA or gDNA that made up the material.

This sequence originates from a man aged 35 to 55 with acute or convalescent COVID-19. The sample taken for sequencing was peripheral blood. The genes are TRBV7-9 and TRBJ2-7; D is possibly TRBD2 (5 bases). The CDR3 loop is CASSRGGGNYEQYF. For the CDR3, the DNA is TGTGCCAGCAGCCGCGGAGGTGGGAATTACGAGCAGTACTTC.